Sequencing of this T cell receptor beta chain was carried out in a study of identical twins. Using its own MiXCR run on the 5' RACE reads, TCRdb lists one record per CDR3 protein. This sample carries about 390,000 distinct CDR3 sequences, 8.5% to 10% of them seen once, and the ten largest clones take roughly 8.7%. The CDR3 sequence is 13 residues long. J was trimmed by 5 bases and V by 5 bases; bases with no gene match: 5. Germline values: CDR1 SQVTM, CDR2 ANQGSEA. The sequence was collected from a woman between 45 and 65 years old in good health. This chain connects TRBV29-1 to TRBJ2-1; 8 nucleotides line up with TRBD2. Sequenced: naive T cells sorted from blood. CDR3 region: CSVTAGVDNEQFF. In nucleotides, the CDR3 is TGCAGCGTTACAGCGGGAGTTGACAATGAGCAGTTCTTC.